This T cell receptor (beta chain) was captured by sequencing in a study of shared T cell receptors in the human thymus. Between the trimmed V and J ends, which lost 6 bases and 2 bases, there was a span of 17 bases. CDR3 length equals 16 residues. Germline V gives CDR1 SNHLY, CDR2 FYNNEI. The protocol was immunoSEQ multiplex PCR, while the TCRdb copy is restricted to in-frame clones and leaves out a portion. The table lists about 400,000 clones, around 93% of them singletons, with roughly 0.02% in the top ten. The rearrangement links TRBV2 to TRBJ1-5; D may be TRBD1 (5 bases). The source of this sequence is a human donor. Material for sequencing was thymocytes. The CDR3 DNA is TGTGCCAGCAGAGGGGACCGAAGGTGGGGCAATCAGCCCCAGCATTTT. It encodes CASRGDRRWGNQPQHF.